Listed below are T cell receptor beta chains from one sample, sequenced in a study of CD8 T cells in Susac syndrome. One entry per CDR3 protein, called by TCRdb with MiXCR from the immunoSEQ multiplex PCR reads. Seen here are over 300,000 distinct CDR3 sequences, 92% observed once, and the top ten hold roughly 0.059%. Sample: CD4+ T cells from PBMCs. These receptors were obtained from a human donor with multiple sclerosis. Both conserved end residues are part of each CDR3. A D gene is named only where the DNA matches it firmly. Clone size, where shown, is once, few, many, or a class for clones that have expanded.

d_call	v_call	j_call	clone_size	cdr3_nt	cdr3_aa
-	TRBV6-5	TRBJ2-7	-	TGTGCCAGCAGTTACAGTACAGCTTCTATCACCTACGAGCAGTACTTC	CASSYSTASITYEQYF
TRBD1	TRBV14	TRBJ1-4	-	TGTGCCAGCAGCCGAAGGACAGGGAGGGAAAAACTGTTTTTT	CASSRRTGREKLFF
-	TRBV10-3	TRBJ1-3	-	TGTGCCATCGGGAACGGGGGGCAAGGAAACACCATATATTTT	CAIGNGGQGNTIYF
-	TRBV5-8	TRBJ1-2	-	TGTGCCAGCAGCTTCAGGGATAGCTACACCTTC	CASSFRDSYTF
-	TRBV7-9	TRBJ1-2	-	TGTGCCAGCAGCTTAGCGGGGGGATTCGGCTACACCTTC	CASSLAGGFGYTF
-	TRBV3-1	TRBJ1-2	-	TGTGCCAGCAGGCTCGGGACGGCTAACTATGGCTACACCTTC	CASRLGTANYGYTF
TRBD2	TRBV5-4	TRBJ2-1	-	TGTGCCAGCAGCCGGACTAGCGGGAGCCCTTCCTACAATGAGCAGTTCTTC	CASSRTSGSPSYNEQFF
-	TRBV2	TRBJ1-5	-	TGTGCCAGCAGTGTAAACCACCACGGGAATCAGCCCCAGCATTTT	CASSVNHHGNQPQHF
-	TRBV29-1	TRBJ2-1	-	TGCAGCGTTGGAGGGGGGGCCTACAATGAGCAGTTCTTC	CSVGGGAYNEQFF
-	TRBV7-8	TRBJ1-2	-	TGTGCCAGCAGCCTAAGGGTTTCCGGCTATGGCTACACCTTC	CASSLRVSGYGYTF
TRBD1	TRBV12-3/TRBV12-4	TRBJ1-3	-	TGTGCCAGCAGCCGACAGGGTCCGTTGGAAAACACCATATATTTT	CASSRQGPLENTIYF
-	TRBV3-1	TRBJ2-1	-	TGTGCCAGCAGCCAACGGGACTTTGAGCAGTTCTTC	CASSQRDFEQFF
-	TRBV4-2	TRBJ1-5	-	TGTGCCAGCAGCCAAGATCCGGGCAATCAGCCCCAGCATTTT	CASSQDPGNQPQHF
-	TRBV5-1	TRBJ2-2	-	TGCGCCAGCGGGCGAGGCGGAACGAACACCGGGGAGCTGTTTTTT	CASGRGGTNTGELFF
-	TRBV29-1	TRBJ1-1	-	TGCAGCGTACAGACGGTGAACACTGAAGCTTTCTTT	CSVQTVNTEAFF
TRBD1	TRBV12-3/TRBV12-4	TRBJ1-5	-	TGTGCCAGCAGTTTTAGGCAGGGGGGACAGCAGCCCCAGCATTTT	CASSFRQGGQQPQHF
-	TRBV20-1	TRBJ1-1	-	TGCAGTGCTAGGAACCCGGGTGCCGGGAACACTGAAGCTTTCTTT	CSARNPGAGNTEAFF
-	TRBV14	TRBJ2-1	-	TGTGCCAGCTCTCGCCCGGGAGACAATGAGCAGTTCTTC	CASSRPGDNEQFF
-	TRBV11-2	TRBJ1-2	-	TGTGCCAGCAGTTGGACCGAAATTAACTATGGCTACACCTTC	CASSWTEINYGYTF
TRBD1	TRBV6-2/TRBV6-3	TRBJ2-7	few	TGTGCCAGCACCAGGACAGGGCCCTCCTACGAGCAGTACTTC	CASTRTGPSYEQYF
TRBD2	TRBV20-1	TRBJ2-3	once	TGCAGTGCTAGTAGGGGGTCCCTAGCGGGAGCTAGCACAGATACGCAGTATTTT	CSASRGSLAGASTDTQYF
TRBD2	TRBV29-1	TRBJ2-1	-	TGCAGCGTTATTAGCGGGAGATCCTTCAACAATGAGCAGTTCTTC	CSVISGRSFNNEQFF
-	TRBV5-4	TRBJ1-1	-	TGTGCCAGCAGCTTCCAGGGCGGGGTGAACACTGAAGCTTTCTTT	CASSFQGGVNTEAFF
-	TRBV10-3	TRBJ2-1	-	TGTGCCATCAGTGAGGCATCGGCGGCCAAGCAGTTCTTC	CAISEASAAKQFF
TRBD2	TRBV5-4	TRBJ2-3	-	TGTGCCAGCAGCGCTAGCGGGAGCCGCGGGGATACGCAGTATTTT	CASSASGSRGDTQYF
-	TRBV29-1	TRBJ1-1	once	TGCAGCGGAAGGCGGGTGAACACTGAAGCTTTCTTT	CSGRRVNTEAFF
-	TRBV11-3	TRBJ2-7	-	TGTGCCAGCAGCTTAGAGGGAAACCCCTCCTACGAGCAGTACTTC	CASSLEGNPSYEQYF
-	TRBV6-2/TRBV6-3	TRBJ2-7	once	TGTGCCAGCAGCTACAACTCGTACTCCTACGAGCAGTACTTC	CASSYNSYSYEQYF
-	TRBV3-1	TRBJ1-3	-	TGTGCCAGCAGCCTATGGAACAGGATATCTGGAAACACCATATATTTT	CASSLWNRISGNTIYF
-	TRBV12-3/TRBV12-4	TRBJ1-1	-	TGTGCCAGCAGGGTCGATACAGGGCTGAACACTGAAGCTTTCTTT	CASRVDTGLNTEAFF
-	TRBV19	TRBJ1-3	-	TGTGCCAGTAGTATCTACCAGGACTCTGGAAACACCATATATTTT	CASSIYQDSGNTIYF
TRBD2	TRBV7-2	TRBJ2-1	-	TGTGCCAGCAGCCAACTTGCCGGGACTAGCGGGAACGCTGAGCAGTTCTTC	CASSQLAGTSGNAEQFF
-	TRBV30	TRBJ1-2	-	TGTGCCTGGAGATATGTGGGGTGGAACTATGGCTACACCTTC	CAWRYVGWNYGYTF
-	TRBV6-2/TRBV6-3	TRBJ2-7	-	TGTGCCAGCAGTTACTACGGCGAGCAGTACTTC	CASSYYGEQYF
-	TRBV3-1	TRBJ1-5	-	TGTGCCAGCAGCCTATCCTGGGGGGGTAGCAATCAGCCCCAGCATTTT	CASSLSWGGSNQPQHF
-	TRBV6-6	TRBJ1-4	-	TGTGCCAGCAGTACTCAAGGCGGTGAGACTAATGAAAAACTGTTTTTT	CASSTQGGETNEKLFF
-	TRBV6-6	TRBJ2-3	-	TGTGCCAGCAGTTTCCCTCAGGAGGCAGATACGCAGTATTTT	CASSFPQEADTQYF
-	TRBV7-3	TRBJ2-1	-	TGTGCCAGCAGCTTACGGGCAAGTCACAATGAGCAGTTCTTC	CASSLRASHNEQFF
-	TRBV19	TRBJ1-5	-	TGTGCCAGTAGTATGGAAAGGTCCAAGGATCAGCCCCAGCATTTT	CASSMERSKDQPQHF
-	TRBV7-2	TRBJ1-5	-	TGTGCCAGCAGCTTCCGACAGAACAATCAGCCCCAGCATTTT	CASSFRQNNQPQHF
-	TRBV6-5	TRBJ2-5	once	TGTGCCAGCAGTTATCATCAGGGTGAGGGGTCGGAGACCCAGTACTTC	CASSYHQGEGSETQYF
-	TRBV7-2	TRBJ2-7	-	TGTGCCAGCAGCAACCTGGCCCGCCCGGTCAACTCCTACGAGCAGTACTTC	CASSNLARPVNSYEQYF
TRBD2	TRBV19	TRBJ2-2	-	TGTGCCAGTAGTATTCAAGCGGGGGTCACCGGGGAGCTGTTTTTT	CASSIQAGVTGELFF
TRBD1	TRBV29-1	TRBJ2-5	-	TGCAGCGTTAGGGGGCACCAGCGACAAGAGACCCAGTACTTC	CSVRGHQRQETQYF
-	TRBV9	TRBJ2-5	-	TGTGCCAGCAGTAAGACTCTAGGGCTGGAGACCCAGTACTTC	CASSKTLGLETQYF
-	TRBV10-3	TRBJ1-1	-	TGTGCCATCGAAAGGAGCACTGAAGCTTTCTTT	CAIERSTEAFF
-	TRBV19	TRBJ1-2	-	TGTGCCAGTACGCCTTCGGGTCTATATGGCTACACCTTC	CASTPSGLYGYTF
-	TRBV16	TRBJ1-1	-	TGTGCCAGCAGCCAATCCTGGGTTAGCACTGAAGCTTTCTTT	CASSQSWVSTEAFF
-	TRBV7-2	TRBJ1-5	-	TGTGCCAGCAGCTTAATTCCGGGACTCTTCAATCAGCCCCAGCATTTT	CASSLIPGLFNQPQHF